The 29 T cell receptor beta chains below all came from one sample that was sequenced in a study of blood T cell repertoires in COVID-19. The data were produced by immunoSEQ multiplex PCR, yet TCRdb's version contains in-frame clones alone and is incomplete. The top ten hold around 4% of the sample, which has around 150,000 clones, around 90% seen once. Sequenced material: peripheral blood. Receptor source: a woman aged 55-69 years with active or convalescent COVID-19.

CDR3 bases: TGTGCCAGCAGTGACGCCCGGCGGTTCTCTGGAAACACCATATATTTT. Amino acid sequence: CASSDARRFSGNTIYF. The chain combines TRBV2 with TRBJ1-3; D is ambiguous. Trimming pared 3 bases from V and 0 bases from J, leaving 12 bases between. This CDR3 is 16 amino acids long. Germline loops: CDR1 SNHLY, CDR2 FYNNEI. The full variable domain, rest sourced from reference TRBV2 and TRBJ1-3, is EPEVTQTPSHQVTQMGQEVILRCVPISNHLYFYWYRQILGQKVEFLVSFYNNEISEKSEIFDDQFSVERPDGSNFTLKIRSTKLEDSAMYFCASSDARRFSGNTIYFGEGSWLTVV.

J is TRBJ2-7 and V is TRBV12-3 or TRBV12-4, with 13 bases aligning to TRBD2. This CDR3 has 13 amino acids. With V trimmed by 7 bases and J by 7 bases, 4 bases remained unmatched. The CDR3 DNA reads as TGTGCCAGCACCCGACTAGCGGGGGGAGAGCAGTACTTC. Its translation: CASTRLAGGEQYF.

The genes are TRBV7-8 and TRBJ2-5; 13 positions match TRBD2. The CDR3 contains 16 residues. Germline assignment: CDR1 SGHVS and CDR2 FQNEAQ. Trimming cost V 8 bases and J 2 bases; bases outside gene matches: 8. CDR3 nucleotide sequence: TGTGCCAGCGAAACTAGCGGGGGGGGCGGACAAGAGACCCAGTACTTC. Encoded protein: CASETSGGGGQETQYF.

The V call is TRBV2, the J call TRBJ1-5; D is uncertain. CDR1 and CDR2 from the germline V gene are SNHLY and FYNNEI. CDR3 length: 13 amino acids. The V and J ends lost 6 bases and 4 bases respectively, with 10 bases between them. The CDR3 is CASSGEENQPQHF. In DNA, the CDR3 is TGTGCCAGCAGCGGAGAGGAGAATCAGCCCCAGCATTTT.

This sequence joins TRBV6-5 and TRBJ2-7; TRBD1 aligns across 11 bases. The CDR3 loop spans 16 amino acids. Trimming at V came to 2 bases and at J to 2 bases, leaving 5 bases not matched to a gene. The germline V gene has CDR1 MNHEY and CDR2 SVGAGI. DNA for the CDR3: TGTGCCAGCAGTTACGCGTGGGACAGGGGGACCTACGAGCAGTACTTC. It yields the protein CASSYAWDRGTYEQYF.

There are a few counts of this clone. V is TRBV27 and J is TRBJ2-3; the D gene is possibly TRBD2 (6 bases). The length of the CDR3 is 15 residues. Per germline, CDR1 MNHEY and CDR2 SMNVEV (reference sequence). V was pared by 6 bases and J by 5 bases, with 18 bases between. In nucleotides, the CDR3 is TGTGCCAGCAGGCTCGGCGGGGCCTCTGGAGATACGCAGTATTTT. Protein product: CASRLGGASGDTQYF.

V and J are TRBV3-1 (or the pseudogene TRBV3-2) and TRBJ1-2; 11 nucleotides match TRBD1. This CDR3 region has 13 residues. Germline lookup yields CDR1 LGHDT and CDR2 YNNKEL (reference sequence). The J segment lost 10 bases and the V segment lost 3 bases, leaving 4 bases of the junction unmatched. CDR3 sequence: CASSQRTGGDYTF. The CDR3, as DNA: TGTGCCAGCAGCCAGAGGACAGGGGGCGACTACACCTTC.

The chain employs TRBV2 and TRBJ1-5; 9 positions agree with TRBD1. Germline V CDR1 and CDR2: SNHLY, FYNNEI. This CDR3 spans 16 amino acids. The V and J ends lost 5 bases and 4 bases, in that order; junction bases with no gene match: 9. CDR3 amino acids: CASSKPGQGRNQPQHF. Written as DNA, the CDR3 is TGTGCCAGCAGTAAACCGGGACAGGGACGGAATCAGCCCCAGCATTTT.

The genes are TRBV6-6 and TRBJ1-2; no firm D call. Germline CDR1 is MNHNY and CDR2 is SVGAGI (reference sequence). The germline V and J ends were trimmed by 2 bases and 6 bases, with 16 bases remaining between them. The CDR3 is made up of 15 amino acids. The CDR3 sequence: CASSYTENFYHGYTF. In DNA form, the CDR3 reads TGTGCCAGCAGTTACACCGAGAATTTTTACCATGGCTACACCTTC.

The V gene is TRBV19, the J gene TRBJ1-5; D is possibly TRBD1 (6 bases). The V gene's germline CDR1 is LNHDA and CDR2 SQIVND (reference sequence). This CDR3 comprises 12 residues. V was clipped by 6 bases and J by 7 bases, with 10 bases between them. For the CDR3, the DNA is TGTGCCAGTAGATCTCAGGGGCAGCCCCAGCATTTT. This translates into CASRSQGQPQHF.

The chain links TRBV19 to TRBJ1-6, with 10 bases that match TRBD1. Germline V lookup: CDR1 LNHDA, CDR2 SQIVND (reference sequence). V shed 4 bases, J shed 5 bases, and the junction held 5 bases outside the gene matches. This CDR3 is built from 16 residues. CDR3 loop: CASSKRQGADNSPLHF. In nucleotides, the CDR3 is TGTGCCAGTAGTAAACGACAGGGGGCGGATAATTCACCCCTCCACTTT.

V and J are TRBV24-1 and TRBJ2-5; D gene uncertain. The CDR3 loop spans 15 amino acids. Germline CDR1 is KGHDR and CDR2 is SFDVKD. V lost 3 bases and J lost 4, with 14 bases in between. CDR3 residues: CATSDPSPGRETQYF. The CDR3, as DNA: TGTGCCACCAGTGATCCATCACCTGGCCGAGAGACCCAGTACTTC.

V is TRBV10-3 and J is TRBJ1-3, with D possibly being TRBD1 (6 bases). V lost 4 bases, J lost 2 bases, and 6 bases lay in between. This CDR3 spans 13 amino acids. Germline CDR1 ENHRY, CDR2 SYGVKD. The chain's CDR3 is CAISGTAGNTIYF. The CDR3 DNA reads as TGTGCCATCAGTGGGACAGCTGGAAACACCATATATTTT.

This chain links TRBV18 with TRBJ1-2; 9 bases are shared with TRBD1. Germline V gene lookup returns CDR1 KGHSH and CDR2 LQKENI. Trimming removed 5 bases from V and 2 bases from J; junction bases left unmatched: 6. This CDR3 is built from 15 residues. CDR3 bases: TGTGCCAGCTCAGAATTGGGACAGGGAAACTATGGCTACACCTTC. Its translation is CASSELGQGNYGYTF. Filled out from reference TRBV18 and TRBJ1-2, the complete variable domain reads NAGVMQNPRHLVRRRGQEARLRCSPMKGHSHVYWYRQLPEEGLKFMVYLQKENIIDESGMPKERFSAEFPKEGPSILRIQQVVRGDSAAYFCASSELGQGNYGYTFGSGTRLTVV.

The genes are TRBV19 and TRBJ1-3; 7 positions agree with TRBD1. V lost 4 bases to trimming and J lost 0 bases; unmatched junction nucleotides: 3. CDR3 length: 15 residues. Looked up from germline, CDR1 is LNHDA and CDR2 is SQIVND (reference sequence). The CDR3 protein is CASSTDRSSGNTIYF. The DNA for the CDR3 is TGTGCCAGTAGTACGGACAGGTCCTCTGGAAACACCATATATTTT.

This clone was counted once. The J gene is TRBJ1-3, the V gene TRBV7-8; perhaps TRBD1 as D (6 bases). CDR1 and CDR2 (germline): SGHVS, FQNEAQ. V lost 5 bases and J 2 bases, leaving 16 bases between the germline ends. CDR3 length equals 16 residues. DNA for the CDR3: TGTGCCAGCAGCCCGAGTGTAGGGGGAACTGGAAACACCATATATTTT. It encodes CASSPSVGGTGNTIYF.

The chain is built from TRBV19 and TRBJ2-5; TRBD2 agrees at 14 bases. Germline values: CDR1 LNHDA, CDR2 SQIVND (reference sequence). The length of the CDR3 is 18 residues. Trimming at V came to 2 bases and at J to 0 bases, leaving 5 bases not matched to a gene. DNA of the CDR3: TGTGCCAGTAGTATAAGTGGGACTAGCGGGGGATACCAAGAGACCCAGTACTTC. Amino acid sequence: CASSISGTSGGYQETQYF.

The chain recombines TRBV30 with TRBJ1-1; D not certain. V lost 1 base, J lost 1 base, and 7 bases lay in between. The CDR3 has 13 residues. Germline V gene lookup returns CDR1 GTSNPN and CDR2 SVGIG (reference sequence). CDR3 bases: TGTGCCTGGAGTGAGACATGGAACACTGAAGCTTTCTTT. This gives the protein CAWSETWNTEAFF. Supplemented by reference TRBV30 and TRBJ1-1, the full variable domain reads SQTIHQWPATLVQPVGSPLSLECTVEGTSNPNLYWYRQAAGRGLQLLFYSVGIGQISSEVPQNLSASRPQDRQFILSSKKLLLSDSGFYLCAWSETWNTEAFFGQGTRLTVV.

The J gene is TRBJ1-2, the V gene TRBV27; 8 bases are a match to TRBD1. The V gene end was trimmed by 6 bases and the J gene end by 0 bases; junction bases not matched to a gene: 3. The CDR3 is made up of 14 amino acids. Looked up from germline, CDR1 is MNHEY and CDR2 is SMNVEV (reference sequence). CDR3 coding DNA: TGTGCCAGCAGAGACAGGGGTGCTAACTATGGCTACACCTTC. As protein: CASRDRGANYGYTF.

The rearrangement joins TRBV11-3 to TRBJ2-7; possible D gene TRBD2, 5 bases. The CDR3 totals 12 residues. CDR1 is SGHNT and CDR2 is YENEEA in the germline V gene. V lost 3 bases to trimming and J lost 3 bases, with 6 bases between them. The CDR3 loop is CASSFGDYEQYF. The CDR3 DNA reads TGTGCCAGCAGCTTCGGGGACTACGAGCAGTACTTC. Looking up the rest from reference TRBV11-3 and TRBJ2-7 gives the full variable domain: EAGVVQSPRYKIIEKKQPVAFWCNPISGHNTLYWYLQNLGQGPELLIRYENEEAVDDSQLPKDRFSAERLKGVDSTLKIQPAELGDSAVYLCASSFGDYEQYFGPGTRLTVT.

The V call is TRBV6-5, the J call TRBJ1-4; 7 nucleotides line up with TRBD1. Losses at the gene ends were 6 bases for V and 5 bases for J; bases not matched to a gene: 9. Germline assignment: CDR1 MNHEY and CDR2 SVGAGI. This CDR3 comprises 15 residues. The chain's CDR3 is CASSDSGTENEKLFF. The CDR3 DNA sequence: TGTGCCAGCAGCGACTCCGGGACAGAAAATGAAAAACTGTTTTTT.

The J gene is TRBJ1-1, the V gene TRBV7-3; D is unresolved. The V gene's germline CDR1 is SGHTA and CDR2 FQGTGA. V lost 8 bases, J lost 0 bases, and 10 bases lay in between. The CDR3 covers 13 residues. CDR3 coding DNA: TGTGCCAGCTCCCCTAATATGAACACTGAAGCTTTCTTT. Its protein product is CASSPNMNTEAFF.

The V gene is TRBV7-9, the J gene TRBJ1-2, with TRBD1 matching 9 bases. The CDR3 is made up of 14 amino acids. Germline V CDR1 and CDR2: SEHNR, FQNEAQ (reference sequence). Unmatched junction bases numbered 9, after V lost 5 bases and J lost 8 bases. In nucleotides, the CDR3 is TGTGCCAGCAGCGAAGTACAGGGGGCGGGAGGCTACACCTTC. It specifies CASSEVQGAGGYTF.

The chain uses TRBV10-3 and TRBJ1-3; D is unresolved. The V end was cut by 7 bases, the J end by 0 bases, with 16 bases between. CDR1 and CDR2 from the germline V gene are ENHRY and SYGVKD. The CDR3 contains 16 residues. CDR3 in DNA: TGTGCCATCACCCGGGGAGAGGTGTTCTCTGGAAACACCATATATTTT. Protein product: CAITRGEVFSGNTIYF.

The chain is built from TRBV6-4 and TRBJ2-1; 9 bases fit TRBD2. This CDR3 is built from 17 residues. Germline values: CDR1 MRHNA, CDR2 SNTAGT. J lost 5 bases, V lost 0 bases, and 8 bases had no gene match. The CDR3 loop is CASSDSSRTSVNNEQFF. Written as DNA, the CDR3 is TGTGCCAGCAGTGACTCGAGTCGGACTAGCGTAAACAATGAGCAGTTCTTC.

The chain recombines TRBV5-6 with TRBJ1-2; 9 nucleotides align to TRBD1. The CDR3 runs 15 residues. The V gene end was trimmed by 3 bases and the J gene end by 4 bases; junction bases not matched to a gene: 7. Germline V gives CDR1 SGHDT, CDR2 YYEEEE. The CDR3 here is CASSSLGQGGYGYTF. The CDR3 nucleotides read TGTGCCAGCAGCTCACTGGGACAGGGCGGCTATGGCTACACCTTC. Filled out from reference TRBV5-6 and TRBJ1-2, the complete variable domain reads DAGVTQSPTHLIKTRGQQVTLRCSPKSGHDTVSWYQQALGQGPQFIFQYYEEEERQRGNFPDRFSGHQFPNYSSELNVNALLLGDSALYLCASSSLGQGGYGYTFGSGTRLTVV.

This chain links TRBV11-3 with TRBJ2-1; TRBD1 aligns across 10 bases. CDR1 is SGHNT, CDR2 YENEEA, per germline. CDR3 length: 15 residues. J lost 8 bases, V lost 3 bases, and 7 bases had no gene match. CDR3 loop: CASSFRTGGLDEQFF. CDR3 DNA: TGTGCCAGCAGCTTCAGGACAGGGGGACTTGATGAGCAGTTCTTC.

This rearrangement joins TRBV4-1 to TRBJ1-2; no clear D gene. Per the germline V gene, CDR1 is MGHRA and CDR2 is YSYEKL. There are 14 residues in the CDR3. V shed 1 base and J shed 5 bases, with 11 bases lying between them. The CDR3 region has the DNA TGCGCCAGCAGCCAAGCCTCGGTATTATATGGCTACACCTTC. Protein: CASSQASVLYGYTF.

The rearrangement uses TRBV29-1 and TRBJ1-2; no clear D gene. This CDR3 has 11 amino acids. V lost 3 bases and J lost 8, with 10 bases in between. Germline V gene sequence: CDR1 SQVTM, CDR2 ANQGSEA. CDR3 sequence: CSVDSEWGYTF. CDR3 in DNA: TGCAGCGTTGATTCGGAGTGGGGCTACACCTTC.